This TCR beta chain was found in a study of T cells expressing NK-cell markers. The CDR3 covers 13 residues. The germline V gene encodes CDR1 SEHNR and CDR2 FQNEAQ (reference sequence). Using the 5' RACE reads, TCRdb records one entry per CDR3 protein without DNA. The sample's table shows about 450,000 distinct CDR3 sequences. The clonotype originates from a woman between 18 and 69 years old in good health. The chain employs TRBV7-9 and TRBJ2-7; TCRdb calls TRBD2, which cannot be checked without DNA. The sequenced material came from blood T cells: a sorted CD56 or NKG2C T cell subset, CD4+ or CD8+ T cells, or bulk PBMC T cells (not recorded which). CDR3 region: CASARDSTYEQYF.